Below, 5 T cell receptor beta chains from the same sample are listed, as sequenced in a study of T-cell memory formation after mild COVID-19. TCRdb ran MiXCR on the 5' RACE reads and lists one entry per CDR3 protein. The repertoire holds 300,000 to 350,000 distinct CDR3 sequences, with 13% as singletons. The sample comprised PBMCs or a T cell subset sorted from them (not recorded which). These receptors came from a man between 18 and 35 years old who had mild COVID-19 (a few samples of this study predate the infection). Cell type and time point are not known.

J is TRBJ1-6 and V is TRBV6-5, with a tentative D call TRBD1 (5 bases). Germline-derived CDR1 and CDR2 are MNHEY and SVGAGI. This CDR3 has 15 residues. Trimming left V 6 bases short and J 7 bases short, with 16 bases between. The CDR3 DNA is TGTGCCAGCAGGGGTCCGCAGGGAGGAAATTCACCCCTCCACTTT. This codes for CASRGPQGGNSPLHF.

This clonotype was observed a handful of times. The J gene is TRBJ2-5, the V gene TRBV24-1; perhaps TRBD1 as D (6 bases). V lost 3 bases to trimming and J lost 7 bases, with 20 bases between them. Germline V gene lookup returns CDR1 KGHDR and CDR2 SFDVKD. The CDR3 has 16 amino acids. This chain's CDR3 is CATSDPAWTDQGTQYF. The CDR3 coding sequence is TGTGCCACCAGTGATCCCGCCTGGACAGACCAGGGGACCCAGTACTTC.

The table lists this clonotype with a few counts. This chain connects TRBV19 to TRBJ1-2, with 8 bases identical to TRBD1. The V gene's germline CDR1 is LNHDA and CDR2 SQIVND (reference sequence). V lost 7 bases, J lost 7 bases, and 14 bases stayed unmatched. The CDR3 length is 15 residues. CDR3 in amino acids: CASTLTDREKRGYTF. The CDR3 coding sequence is TGTGCCAGTACCCTTACGGACAGGGAGAAGCGTGGCTACACCTTC. The full variable domain, rest sourced from reference TRBV19 and TRBJ1-2, is DGGITQSPKYLFRKEGQNVTLSCEQNLNHDAMYWYRQDPGQGLRLIYYSQIVNDFQKGDIAEGYSVSREKKESFPLTVTSAQKNPTAFYLCASTLTDREKRGYTFGSGTRLTVV.

This clonotype was observed a few times. The chain carries TRBV5-1 and TRBJ2-7; 7 positions match TRBD2. The germline CDR1 and CDR2 sequences are SGHRS and YFSETQ. This CDR3 has 14 residues. Unmatched junction bases numbered 4, after V lost 4 bases and J lost 0 bases. The CDR3 protein is CASSDGGSSYEQYF. The CDR3 nucleotides read TGCGCCAGCAGCGACGGGGGGAGCTCCTACGAGCAGTACTTC. Drawing the rest from reference TRBV5-1 and TRBJ2-7, the complete variable domain is KAGVTQTPRYLIKTRGQQVTLSCSPISGHRSVSWYQQTPGQGLQFLFEYFSETQRNKGNFPGRFSGRQFSNSRSEMNVSTLELGDSALYLCASSDGGSSYEQYFGPGTRLTVT.

This chain links TRBV20-1 with TRBJ1-1; tentatively, D is TRBD1 (5 bases). Germline assignment: CDR1 DFQATT and CDR2 SNEGSKA (reference sequence). The V end was cut by 6 bases, the J end by 8 bases, with 19 bases between. This CDR3 contains 13 residues. CDR3 amino acids: CSALANARDEAFF. The CDR3 DNA sequence: TGCAGTGCGCTTGCCAATGCGAGGGACGAAGCTTTCTTT.